The 20 T cell receptor beta chains below all came from one sample that was sequenced in a study of OX40 agonist ivuxolimab in advanced cancers. Library creation used the immunoSEQ multiplex PCR assay. TCRdb's version of the immuneACCESS table is confined to in-frame rearrangements and falls short of the full clone set. An unresolved V gene accounts for under half of the shortfall where checked; the remainder is of unknown origin. This sample holds some 10,000 clones; about 66% were observed only once. Of the sample, around 43% is held by the ten largest clones. The sample in question was CD4+ or CD8+ T cells sorted from blood, obtained in a trial of the OX40 agonist ivuxolimab. The receptors shown here come from an adult with an advanced solid tumor such as melanoma, head and neck, liver or kidney cancer.

This clone was counted once. The sample carries other DNA sequences with the same CDR3. V usage is TRBV2 and J usage is TRBJ2-7, with D unclear. This CDR3 is 12 amino acids long. CDR1 SNHLY and CDR2 FYNNEI come from the germline V gene. The V and J ends lost 8 bases and 0 bases respectively, with 8 bases between them. The CDR3 region is CASGLSSYEQYF. The CDR3 bases are TGTGCCAGCGGGCTGAGCTCCTACGAGCAGTACTTC.

The chain carries TRBV7-3 and TRBJ1-2; 12 bases fit TRBD1. Unmatched junction bases numbered 3, after V lost 2 bases and J lost 8 bases. Germline V gene sequence: CDR1 SGHTA, CDR2 FQGTGA. There are 14 residues in the CDR3. The CDR3 DNA reads TGTGCCAGCAGCTTAGGGACAGGGGGCTCGGGCTACACCTTC. Translated: CASSLGTGGSGYTF.

Sample share makes this clone medium-sized. The V gene is TRBV6-5, the J gene TRBJ2-1, with D unresolved. V was cut by 5 bases and J by 6 bases, with 14 bases left in between. This CDR3 spans 14 amino acids. Germline CDR1 is MNHEY and CDR2 is SVGAGI. The CDR3 DNA reads TGTGCCAGCAGTCCCCTCGGCCGCGGCAATGAGCAGTTCTTC. This sequence encodes CASSPLGRGNEQFF.

The chain has TRBV18 and TRBJ2-1; a possible D gene is TRBD1 (5 bases). The CDR3 is made up of 13 amino acids. Trimming cost V 2 bases and J 3 bases, with 5 bases left between them. CDR1 and CDR2 (germline): KGHSH, LQKENI. The CDR3 here is CASSPDSYNEQFF. CDR3 DNA sequence: TGTGCCAGCTCACCAGACAGCTACAATGAGCAGTTCTTC.

This chain joins TRBV11-2 and TRBJ2-1; 12 bases fit TRBD2. Germline V gene lookup returns CDR1 SGHAT and CDR2 FQNNGV. CDR3 length: 17 amino acids. The V and J ends lost 0 bases and 7 bases, in that order; junction bases with no gene match: 7. The CDR3, as DNA: TGTGCCAGCAGCTTAGACCTATCCGGGACTAGCGGGAATGAGCAGTTCTTC. Its protein product is CASSLDLSGTSGNEQFF.

V gene TRBV6-1 combines with J gene TRBJ2-5; 8 bases map to TRBD1. TRBJ2-7 matches the DNA end more closely, so the J call is doubtful. The CDR3 has 14 residues. Germline CDR1 and CDR2: MNHNS and SASEGT. Written as DNA, the CDR3 is TGTGCCAGCAGTACCTGGACAGGGATCTACGAGCAGTACTTC. It translates to CASSTWTGIYEQYF.

This clone counts as medium-sized. The V gene is TRBV4-1, the J gene TRBJ2-2, with unresolved D. Germline CDR1 and CDR2: MGHRA and YSYEKL. The CDR3 is 13 residues long. The V gene lost 2 bases and the J gene lost 0 bases, with 1 base spanning the gap. The CDR3 here is CASSQPNTGELFF. CDR3 DNA: TGCGCCAGCAGCCAACCGAACACCGGGGAGCTGTTTTTT.

The chain's CDR3 is CASSQLGDTQYF. As DNA, the CDR3 is TGCGCCAGCAGCCAACTTGGAGATACGCAGTATTTT. The V and J genes are TRBV4-1 and TRBJ2-3; D gene ambiguous. V was shortened by 2 bases and J by 5 bases, with 5 bases between the two germline ends. This CDR3 has 12 residues. CDR1 is MGHRA, CDR2 YSYEKL, per germline.

The CDR3 region has the DNA TGTGCCAGCCGTGGGGACAGTGCACTTTCACCCCTCCACTTT. Protein product: CASRGDSALSPLHF. This chain links TRBV2 with TRBJ1-6, with 7 bases fitting TRBD1. The CDR3 is 14 residues long. The V segment lost 8 bases and the J segment 9 bases; nucleotides outside the gene matches: 10. Germline V gives CDR1 SNHLY, CDR2 FYNNEI.

The CDR3: CSAPLPSSYNEQFF. CDR3 nucleotide sequence: TGCAGCGCCCCCCTGCCGAGCTCCTACAATGAGCAGTTCTTC. The chain uses TRBV29-1 and TRBJ2-1; D not certain. The CDR3 spans 14 residues. V shed 7 bases and J shed 0 bases, with 13 bases lying between them. Germline V gives CDR1 SQVTM, CDR2 ANQGSEA.

The V call is TRBV28, the J call TRBJ2-2, with D possibly matching TRBD1 (5 bases). The V end lost 5 bases, the J end lost 6 bases, and 10 bases lay between the germline ends. Germline V gene sequence: CDR1 MDHEN, CDR2 SYDVKM. The CDR3 runs 13 residues. The CDR3 loop reads CASSHEGAGELFF. The DNA for the CDR3 is TGTGCCAGCAGTCACGAAGGGGCCGGGGAGCTGTTTTTT.

The CDR3 nucleotides are TGTGCCAGCAGCGCCCTATCCGGGGAGCTGTTTTTT. Protein: CASSALSGELFF. This chain connects TRBV2 to TRBJ2-2; D is uncertain. CDR3 length: 12 amino acids. Trimming stripped 6 bases from V and 6 bases from J, with 8 bases between. Germline CDR1 SNHLY, CDR2 FYNNEI.

The chain is built from TRBV11-2 and TRBJ2-1; 8 bases agree with TRBD1. V dropped 3 bases and J dropped 5; count of bases not matched to a gene: 6. The CDR3 spans 15 residues. Per the germline V gene, CDR1 is SGHAT and CDR2 is FQNNGV. CDR3 in DNA: TGTGCCAGCAGCTTTAGTAGGACAGGGAACAATGAGCAGTTCTTC. It codes for CASSFSRTGNNEQFF.

The chain has TRBV7-9 and TRBJ2-1; D is perhaps TRBD2 (5 bases). This CDR3 has 13 amino acids. V dropped 5 bases and J dropped 5 bases, with 10 bases sitting between them. Germline V gene data show CDR1 as SEHNR and CDR2 as FQNEAQ (reference sequence). The CDR3 DNA reads as TGTGCCAGCAGCCCGGGATTCAACAATGAGCAGTTCTTC. This encodes CASSPGFNNEQFF.

This clone was picked up many times. This rearrangement joins TRBV4-2 to TRBJ1-1; no reliable D call. The germline V and J ends were trimmed by 5 bases and 0 bases, with 10 bases remaining between them. The CDR3 loop spans 14 amino acids. The germline V gene has CDR1 LGHNA and CDR2 YNFKEQ. CDR3 sequence reads: CASSLGQMNTEAFF. The CDR3 DNA follows: TGTGCCAGCAGCTTGGGTCAGATGAACACTGAAGCTTTCTTT.

Remarks on this clone: Relative to the germline gene, one junction end is altered; a read error may explain this. Additional DNA sequences in this sample encode the identical CDR3. The V gene is TRBV4-1, the J gene TRBJ2-5, with TRBD2 identical over 7 bases. The germline gives CDR1 MGHRA, CDR2 YSYEKL. The CDR3 spans 16 residues. CDR3 sequence: CASSQIPSGGWETQYF. The CDR3 DNA sequence: TGCGCCAGCAGCCAGATCCCTAGCGGAGGGTGGGAGACTCAGTACTTC.

CDR3 DNA: TGTGCCAGCAGCCTGCGTTTCCAGGGAGGTGGAGAGACCCAGTACTTC. Its protein is CASSLRFQGGGETQYF. The gene calls are TRBV7-3 and TRBJ2-5; TRBD2 might be the D (6 bases). V was shortened by 5 bases and J by 4 bases, with 20 bases between the two germline ends. CDR1 and CDR2 (germline): SGHTA, FQGTGA. The CDR3 runs to 16 residues.

The chain couples TRBV6-6 to TRBJ1-1, with D tentatively TRBD1 (5 bases). Germline V gene sequence: CDR1 MNHNY, CDR2 SVGAGI (reference sequence). The CDR3 has 12 residues. Trimming stripped 6 bases from V and 8 bases from J, with 13 bases between. DNA for the CDR3: TGTGCCAGCAGAGACGACAGTCCAGAAGCTTTCTTT. Protein product: CASRDDSPEAFF.

This clone showed up just a few times. The chain uses TRBV4-1 and TRBJ1-4; D might be TRBD1 (6 bases). V lost 3 bases, J lost 8 bases, and 13 bases lay in between. This CDR3 has 14 residues. Germline loops: CDR1 MGHRA, CDR2 YSYEKL. The DNA for the CDR3 is TGCGCCAGCAGCCAGACAGGTCTGCAAGAAAAACTGTTTTTT. Protein: CASSQTGLQEKLFF.

CDR3 nucleotide sequence: TGTGCCAGCAGCCCGTACCCCTACTACGAGCAGTACTTC. Translating it yields CASSPYPYYEQYF. The J gene is TRBJ2-5, the V gene TRBV14; D is uncertain. TRBJ2-7 matches the DNA end more closely, so the J call is doubtful. The CDR3 length is 13 residues. The germline V gene has CDR1 SGHDN and CDR2 FVKESK.